This TCR beta chain stems from a study of blood T cell repertoires in COVID-19 (dated by TCRdb to about 2020). At the level of the whole study: The collaborator samples originated in the United States, Italy and Spain and spanned the acute and convalescent phases of COVID-19. The material from the prospective study consisted of cDNA or gDNA derived from T cells, B-cell-depleted T cells, or PBMCs. Deeply sampled blood TCRbeta repertoires from subjects exposed to, actively infected with, or recovered from COVID-19 were included in the dataset. A freely available public database, intended as a resource for researchers studying the immune response to SARS-CoV-2, is where the repertoires were released. The samples were drawn from two sources: the first 160 participants of the ongoing ImmuneRACE study, and 1,000 to 1,500 subjects contributed by 6 global collaborators. Nearly every sample came with metadata listing a de-identified subject ID, COVID-19 status, age in years and sex. Where available, HLA class I and class II types were taken from metadata supplied by the sample provider and were not determined by assay-based typing. General findings and caveats noted by the study authors: The amount of clinical and demographic metadata varied by source and participant and was provided uncurated.

The collaborating institutions used their own protocols to collect whole blood in K2EDTA tubes. For TCRbeta analysis, collaborator samples were shipped as frozen whole blood, as isolated PBMCs, or as DNA extracted from either sample type. There are 15 amino acids in the CDR3, from cysteine to phenylalanine inclusive. CDR3 DNA is the only sequence kept; it has 45 bases, read in frame from the first base. Trimming removed 6 bases from V and 2 bases from J, leaving 13 bases between the germline ends. Looking up the germline V gene (reference sequence) yields CDR1 SEHNR and CDR2 FQNEAQ. This clone turned up a few times. Which antigen it targets is not known. No much larger clone exists at a distance of one base, and base qualities are not known. The immunoSEQ Assay, a bias-controlled multiplex PCR, was used to amplify TCRbeta CDR3 regions from genomic DNA. As for the original processing: Within the assay, amplification of reference gene primers was used to estimate how many nucleated cells each sample contained. Sequence reads were collapsed and filtered to measure the absolute abundance of every unique TCRbeta CDR3 rearrangement. For each sample, productive Simpson clonality was calculated as the square root of Simpson's diversity index across productive rearrangements. Held by TCRdb, this immuneACCESS table contains in-frame sequences only and omits some clones. Under half of the omission traces to an unresolved V gene where checked; the cause of the rest is unknown. V and J calls and clone size come straight from that table; D and trimming were deduced from the DNA. The sample profile shows 450,000 to 500,000 clones; 80% to 90% of them were found once. The ten largest account for approximately 3% of the sample.

The receptor's source is a human donor in a cohort sampled during active COVID-19. The rearrangement joined TRBV7-9 to TRBJ2-2; TRBD2 is possibly the D segment (6 matching bases). Source material: peripheral blood. The CDR3 amino acid sequence is: CASSAGTYNTGELFF. The nucleotide sequence reads TGTGCCAGCAGTGCCGGGACTTATAACACCGGGGAGCTGTTTTTT.